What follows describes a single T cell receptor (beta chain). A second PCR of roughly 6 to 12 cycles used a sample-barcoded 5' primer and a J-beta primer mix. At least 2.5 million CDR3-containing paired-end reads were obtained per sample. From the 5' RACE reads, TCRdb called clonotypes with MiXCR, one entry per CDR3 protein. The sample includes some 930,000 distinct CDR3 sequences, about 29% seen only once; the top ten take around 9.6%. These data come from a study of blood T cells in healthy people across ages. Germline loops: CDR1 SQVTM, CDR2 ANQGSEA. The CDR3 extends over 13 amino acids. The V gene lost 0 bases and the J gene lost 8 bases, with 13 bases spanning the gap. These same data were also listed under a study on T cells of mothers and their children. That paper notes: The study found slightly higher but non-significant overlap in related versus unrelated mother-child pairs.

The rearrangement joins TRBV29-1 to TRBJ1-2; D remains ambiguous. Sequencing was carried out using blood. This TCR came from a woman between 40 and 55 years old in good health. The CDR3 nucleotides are TGCAGCGTTGAAGACGGGCAGCTGAAGGGCTACACCTTC. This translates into CSVEDGQLKGYTF.